This T cell receptor (beta chain) was sequenced in a study of blood T cell repertoires in COVID-19. Study summary: COVID-19 samples collected from the United States, Italy and Spain covered acute and convalescent phases. Sources were T cells, B-cell-depleted T cells, or PBMCs; the material itself was cDNA or gDNA.

In the original workflow: Amplification from reference gene primers served as the basis for estimated nucleated cell counts. TCRdb's table, derived via immunoSEQ multiplex PCR, lists solely in-frame clones and lacks some. For V, J and clone size, that table is used; D and trimming come from the DNA. The sample consists of some 100,000 clones, roughly 92% of them appearing once. Germline V gene sequence: CDR1 LNHDA, CDR2 SQIVND (reference sequence). The trim removed 5 bases at V and 3 bases at J, leaving 5 bases unmatched. This CDR3 has 14 amino acids. This TCR derives from a man aged 60 to 75 with acute or convalescent COVID-19. Specimen: peripheral blood. V gene TRBV19 combines with J gene TRBJ2-3; 7 bases match TRBD2. The CDR3 loop reads CASSAAGRTDTQYF. For the CDR3, the DNA is TGTGCCAGTAGTGCAGCGGGAAGGACAGATACGCAGTATTTT.